The TCR beta chain described here comes from a study of shared clonotypes between healthy human individuals. Notes on this clone: Its antigen is not known.

Data came from immunoSEQ multiplex PCR; TCRdb stores just in-frame clones and leaves some out. Here the sample spans 100,000 to 130,000 clones, around 68% being singletons. General study points: It was observed that around 5% of naive CD4 clonotypes were shared across a few donors. Collection of samples was limited to blood; tissue repertoires likely differ.

The V and J ends lost 4 bases and 3 bases respectively, with 16 bases between them. Per the germline V gene, CDR1 is SGHTA and CDR2 is FQGNSA. This CDR3 comprises 16 residues. Sequenced: memory CD8+ T cells sorted from blood. The sample's subset: CD45RO+ cells pooled with CCR7-negative TemRA cells. V gene TRBV7-2 combines with J gene TRBJ1-5; a possible D gene is TRBD1 (5 bases). The sequence was obtained from a woman aged 25 to 45 in good health. This CDR3 reads CASSSTPTAFNQPQHF. The CDR3 DNA is TGTGCCAGCAGCTCAACACCGACAGCTTTCAATCAGCCCCAGCATTTT.